The rows below give T cell receptor beta chains drawn from one sample of a study of T cell repertoires in cytomegalovirus infection. From the reads, TCRdb called clonotypes with MiXCR, one entry per CDR3 protein. The sample includes under 350,000 distinct CDR3 sequences, over 7.5% seen only once; the top ten take roughly 4.5%. The sample comprised PBMCs. These receptors all stem from a human donor in good health (CMV status not recorded). Some clones in this sample may be carry-over from other donors' samples. CDR3s include the opening cysteine and the closing phenylalanine or tryptophan. Fields, in order: D gene, V gene, clone size, J gene, CDR3 protein, CDR3 DNA. The D gene is left open where the match is weak. Some rows mark clone size as missing; the rest say once, few, many or name a class of expanded clone.

-,TRBV28,-,TRBJ2-2,CASSLLKGGDAGELFF,TGTGCCAGCAGTTTACTCAAGGGGGGGGACGCCGGGGAGCTGTTTTTT
-,TRBV2,-,TRBJ2-2,CASRKDPGTGELFF,TGTGCCAGCAGAAAGGACCCAGGCACCGGGGAGCTGTTTTTT
-,TRBV12-3/TRBV12-4,-,TRBJ2-3,CASSPLRGLNTQYF,TGTGCCAGCAGTCCCTTAAGAGGGCTGAATACGCAGTATTTT
-,TRBV7-2,-,TRBJ2-7,CASSWGAGYEQYF,TGTGCCAGCAGCTGGGGGGCCGGCTACGAGCAGTACTTC
TRBD1,TRBV7-2,-,TRBJ1-6,CASSWGTGNYNSPLHF,TGTGCCAGCAGCTGGGGGACAGGAAACTATAATTCACCCCTCCACTTT
TRBD1,TRBV12-3/TRBV12-4,few,TRBJ1-4,CASTFGQGPNEKLFF,TGTGCCAGCACCTTCGGACAGGGGCCTAATGAAAAACTGTTTTTT
TRBD2,TRBV6-2/TRBV6-3,-,TRBJ2-7,CASRTSGLIYEQYF,TGTGCCAGCAGAACTAGCGGGTTGATCTACGAGCAGTACTTC
TRBD2,TRBV7-2,many,TRBJ2-5,CASSLALAGAQETQYF,TGTGCCAGCAGCTTAGCACTAGCGGGGGCCCAAGAGACCCAGTACTTC
-,TRBV7-2,many,TRBJ2-3,CASSYRASGTDTQYF,TGTGCCAGCAGCTATAGGGCTAGCGGCACAGATACGCAGTATTTT
TRBD1,TRBV7-9,many,TRBJ1-5,CASSSDRGYQPQHF,TGTGCCAGCAGCTCGGACAGGGGATATCAGCCCCAGCATTTT
-,TRBV6-5,few,TRBJ1-4,CASSYSQTVYGEKLFF,TGTGCCAGCAGTTATTCGCAAACTGTTTATGGTGAAAAACTGTTTTTT
TRBD1,TRBV15,few,TRBJ1-1,CATSQQGMRTEAFF,TGTGCCACCAGCCAACAGGGGATGAGGACTGAAGCTTTCTTT
-,TRBV2,few,TRBJ2-1,CASHRAYNEQFF,TGTGCCAGTCATAGGGCCTACAATGAGCAGTTCTTC
TRBD2,TRBV4-3,many,TRBJ2-2,CASSQDIAGGPGGELFF,TGCGCCAGCAGCCAAGATATAGCGGGAGGGCCAGGCGGGGAGCTGTTTTTT
TRBD1,TRBV18,few,TRBJ1-3,CASSFEGARENTIYF,TGTGCCAGCTCATTTGAGGGGGCGCGTGAAAACACCATATATTTT
TRBD2,TRBV7-2,many,TRBJ2-7,CASSLSSGGAYEQYF,TGTGCCAGCAGCTTATCTAGCGGGGGCGCCTACGAGCAGTACTTC
-,TRBV7-6,many,TRBJ1-1,CASSQGHIMNTEAFF,TGTGCCAGCAGCCAGGGACATATTATGAACACTGAAGCTTTCTTT
-,TRBV5-6,-,TRBJ2-5,CASSLMLAETQYF,TGTGCCAGCAGCTTGATGCTAGCAGAGACCCAGTACTTC
-,TRBV7-2,many,TRBJ2-4,CASSLRIIQYF,TGTGCCAGCAGCTTACGGATCATTCAGTACTTC
TRBD2,TRBV7-8,many,TRBJ2-5,CASSGTSAETQYF,TGTGCCAGCAGCGGGACTAGCGCGGAGACCCAGTACTTC
-,TRBV9,-,TRBJ2-7,CASSLVGSGVVDEQYF,TGTGCCAGCAGCCTGGTGGGGTCAGGGGTGGTCGACGAGCAGTACTTC
-,TRBV7-6,many,TRBJ2-1,CASSLGWGANNEQFF,TGTGCCAGCAGCTTAGGGTGGGGAGCGAACAATGAGCAGTTCTTC
-,TRBV7-2,few,TRBJ2-7,CASSLVGISYEQYF,TGTGCCAGCAGCTTAGTGGGCATCTCCTACGAGCAGTACTTC
-,TRBV11-2,-,TRBJ2-4,CASSLAPLDRKKNIQYF,TGTGCCAGCAGCTTAGCCCCCTTAGACAGAAAAAAAAACATTCAGTACTTC
-,TRBV12-3/TRBV12-4,few,TRBJ2-5,CASSLQRRLETQYF,TGTGCCAGCAGTTTACAACGACGGCTAGAGACCCAGTACTTC
-,TRBV7-2,many,TRBJ1-2,CASSLGNRDLSGYTF,TGTGCCAGCAGCTTAGGGAACAGGGATTTATCTGGCTACACCTTC
TRBD1,TRBV11-3,-,TRBJ2-3,CASSHGQGEDTQYF,TGTGCCAGCAGCCATGGACAGGGGGAAGATACGCAGTATTTT
-,TRBV9,many,TRBJ2-1,CASSVGSSPTYNEQFF,TGTGCCAGCAGCGTAGGGTCTAGTCCTACCTACAATGAGCAGTTCTTC
-,TRBV7-3,-,TRBJ1-2,CASSLSKGGVPQDGYTF,TGTGCCAGCAGCTTATCAAAGGGGGGCGTTCCGCAGGATGGCTACACCTTC
-,TRBV6-8,few,TRBJ1-2,CASSSLVDGYTF,TGTGCCAGCAGTTCCCTCGTCGATGGCTACACCTTC
-,TRBV7-2,many,TRBJ2-3,CASSPSGHHTDTQYF,TGTGCCAGCAGCCCATCCGGCCACCACACAGATACGCAGTATTTT
-,TRBV28,-,TRBJ2-7,CASSRRGALSPYEQYF,TGTGCCAGCAGTCGCCGGGGGGCCCTTTCTCCCTACGAGCAGTACTTC
TRBD2,TRBV4-2,-,TRBJ2-1,CASSQDISTSGRRYNEQFF,TGTGCCAGCAGCCAAGATATTTCGACTAGCGGGAGGCGCTACAATGAGCAGTTCTTC
-,TRBV6-2/TRBV6-3,-,TRBJ1-5,CASGDWGAGNQPQHF,TGTGCCAGCGGAGATTGGGGCGCAGGCAATCAGCCCCAGCATTTT
TRBD1,TRBV12-3/TRBV12-4,-,TRBJ2-3,CASSRQGSSVFADTQYF,TGTGCCAGCAGTCGACAGGGTTCATCGGTCTTTGCAGATACGCAGTATTTT
-,TRBV6-5,few,TRBJ1-1,CASSFWGQNTEAFF,TGTGCCAGCAGTTTTTGGGGTCAGAACACTGAAGCTTTCTTT
-,TRBV6-2/TRBV6-3,few,TRBJ2-7,CASSGQGAHEQYF,TGTGCCAGCAGTGGCCAGGGAGCTCACGAGCAGTACTTC
TRBD1,TRBV7-2,many,TRBJ1-4,CASSPGQGGGEKLFF,TGTGCCAGCAGCCCCGGACAGGGAGGAGGGGAAAAACTGTTTTTT
-,TRBV9,-,TRBJ2-1,CASSAQPYTYEQFF,TGTGCCAGCAGCGCCCAGCCGTATACATATGAGCAGTTCTTC
-,TRBV28,-,TRBJ2-6,CASSPPGPGANVLTF,TGTGCCAGCAGTCCCCCCGGACCTGGGGCCAACGTCCTGACTTTC
-,TRBV4-2,few,TRBJ2-7,CASSQGLQWANEQYF,TGTGCCAGCAGCCAAGGTTTACAGTGGGCCAACGAGCAGTACTTC
TRBD2,TRBV7-2,many,TRBJ2-7,CASSKRTSGRGYEQYF,TGTGCCAGCAGCAAGAGGACTAGCGGGAGAGGCTACGAGCAGTACTTC